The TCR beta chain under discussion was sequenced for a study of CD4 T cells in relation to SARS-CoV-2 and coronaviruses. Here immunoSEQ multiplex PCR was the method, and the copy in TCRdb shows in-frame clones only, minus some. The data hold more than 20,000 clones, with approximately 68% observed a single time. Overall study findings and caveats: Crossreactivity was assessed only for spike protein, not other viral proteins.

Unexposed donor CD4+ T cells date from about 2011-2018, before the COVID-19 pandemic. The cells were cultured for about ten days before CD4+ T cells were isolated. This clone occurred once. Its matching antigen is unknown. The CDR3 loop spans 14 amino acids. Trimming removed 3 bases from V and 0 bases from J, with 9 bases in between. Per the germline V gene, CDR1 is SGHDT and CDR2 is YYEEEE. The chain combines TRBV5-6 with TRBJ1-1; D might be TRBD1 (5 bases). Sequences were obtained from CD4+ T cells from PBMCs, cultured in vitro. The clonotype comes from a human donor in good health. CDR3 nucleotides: TGTGCCAGCAGCTCCAGGGAGGTGAACACTGAAGCTTTCTTT. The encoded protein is CASSSREVNTEAFF.